This T cell receptor beta chain is from a study of cytomegalovirus exposure and HLA in healthy donors. The study, taken as a whole, reports: The study found most TCR sequences rare, yet found some public TCRs in many donors.

In regard to this clone: What it binds is unknown.

CDR3 length: 14 amino acids. Germline trimming cut 4 bases from V and 3 bases from J; bases unmatched to any gene: 4. The V gene's germline CDR1 is SEHNR and CDR2 FQNEAQ (reference sequence). This PCR relied on a set of 60 Vbeta primers and 13 Jbeta primers. TCRdb keeps only in-frame clones here, not all; method: immunoSEQ multiplex PCR. The repertoire holds about 190,000 clones, with about four fifths as singletons. This chain uses TRBV7-9 with TRBJ2-3; 7 bases are a match to TRBD2. The sample consisted of PBMCs. This sequence was found in a man aged 35-49 years in good health and CMV-seropositive. CDR3: CASSSGLITDTQYF. The CDR3 DNA sequence: TGTGCCAGCAGCTCGGGACTAATTACAGATACGCAGTATTTT. The full variable domain, its missing parts supplied by reference TRBV7-9 and TRBJ2-3, is DTGVSQNPRHKITKRGQNVTFRCDPISEHNRLYWYRQTLGQGPEFLTYFQNEAQLEKSRLLSDRFSAERPKGSFSTLEIQRTEQGDSAMYLCASSSGLITDTQYFGPGTRLTVL.